The source of this T cell receptor beta chain is a study of blood T cell repertoires in COVID-19. Study information: Acute-phase and convalescent COVID-19 samples originated in the United States, Italy and Spain. Sources were T cells, B-cell-depleted T cells, or PBMCs; the material itself was cDNA or gDNA.

V trimming: 0 bases; J trimming: 4 bases; junction bases outside the gene matches: 8. This CDR3 is built from 18 residues. Germline lookup yields CDR1 SGHDN and CDR2 FVKESK. Per the study methods: Reference gene primers were amplified, and this amplification served to estimate nucleated cell counts. The assay was immunoSEQ multiplex PCR, and TCRdb's table has in-frame clones only and misses some. Clone size and V and J calls were adopted from that table, with D and trimming inferred from the DNA. The sample carries 250,000 or so clones, around four fifths recorded once. The receptor's source is a man aged 60 to 69 with acute or convalescent COVID-19. Sequencing input: peripheral blood. The J gene is TRBJ2-1, the V gene TRBV14; 11 bases agree with TRBD2. The CDR3 sequence: CASSQEPLAGEGYNEQFF. The CDR3 DNA is TGTGCCAGCAGCCAAGAACCACTAGCGGGAGAAGGATACAATGAGCAGTTCTTC.